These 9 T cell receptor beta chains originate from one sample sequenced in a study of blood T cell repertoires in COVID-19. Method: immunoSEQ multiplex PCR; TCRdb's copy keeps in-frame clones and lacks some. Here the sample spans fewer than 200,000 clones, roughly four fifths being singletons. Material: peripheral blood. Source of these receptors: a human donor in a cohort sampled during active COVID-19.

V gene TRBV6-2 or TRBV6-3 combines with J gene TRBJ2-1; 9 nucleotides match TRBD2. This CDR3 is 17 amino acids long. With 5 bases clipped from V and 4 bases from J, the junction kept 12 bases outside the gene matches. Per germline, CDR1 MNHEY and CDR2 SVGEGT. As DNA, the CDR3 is TGTGCCAGCAGTCCACACCCGGGAAGCGGGGGGTACAATGAGCAGTTCTTC. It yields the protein CASSPHPGSGGYNEQFF.

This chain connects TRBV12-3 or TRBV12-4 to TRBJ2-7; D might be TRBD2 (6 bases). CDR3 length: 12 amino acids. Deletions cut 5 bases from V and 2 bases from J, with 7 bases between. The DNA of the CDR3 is TGTGCCAGCAGTCCGGGGGCCTACGAGCAGTACTTC. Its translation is CASSPGAYEQYF.

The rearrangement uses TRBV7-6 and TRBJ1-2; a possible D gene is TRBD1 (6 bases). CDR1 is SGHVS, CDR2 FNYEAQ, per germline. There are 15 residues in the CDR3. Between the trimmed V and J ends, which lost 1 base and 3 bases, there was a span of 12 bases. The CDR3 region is CASSLGAGVDYGYTF. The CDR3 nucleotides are TGTGCCAGCAGCTTAGGTGCAGGGGTAGACTATGGCTACACCTTC.

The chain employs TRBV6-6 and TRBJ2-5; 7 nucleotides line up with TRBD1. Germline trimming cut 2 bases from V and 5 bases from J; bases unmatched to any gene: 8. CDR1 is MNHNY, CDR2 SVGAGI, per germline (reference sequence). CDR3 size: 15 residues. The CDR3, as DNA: TGTGCCAGCAGTTACACAGACAGGGCTTGGGAGACCCAGTACTTC. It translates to CASSYTDRAWETQYF.

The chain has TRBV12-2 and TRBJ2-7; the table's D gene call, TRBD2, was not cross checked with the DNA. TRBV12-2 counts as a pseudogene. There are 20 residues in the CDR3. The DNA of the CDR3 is TGTGCAAGTCGCTTAGCCCACGGGACTAGCGGGGGGCAATACTCCTACGAGCAGTACTTC. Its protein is CASRLAHGTSGGQYSYEQYF.

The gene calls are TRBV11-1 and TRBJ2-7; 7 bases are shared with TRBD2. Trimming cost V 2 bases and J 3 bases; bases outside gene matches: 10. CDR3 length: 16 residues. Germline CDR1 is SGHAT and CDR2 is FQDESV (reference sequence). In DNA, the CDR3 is TGTGCCAGCAGCTTAATGCGGGGGTGGACCCTCTACGAGCAGTACTTC. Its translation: CASSLMRGWTLYEQYF.

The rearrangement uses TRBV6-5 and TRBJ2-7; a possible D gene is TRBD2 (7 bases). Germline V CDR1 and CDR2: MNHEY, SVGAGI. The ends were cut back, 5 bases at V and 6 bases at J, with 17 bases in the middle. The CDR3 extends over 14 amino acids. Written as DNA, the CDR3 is TGTGCCAGCAGTCAACAGGGAGGGAAGGGCGAGCAGTACTTC. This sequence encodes CASSQQGGKGEQYF.

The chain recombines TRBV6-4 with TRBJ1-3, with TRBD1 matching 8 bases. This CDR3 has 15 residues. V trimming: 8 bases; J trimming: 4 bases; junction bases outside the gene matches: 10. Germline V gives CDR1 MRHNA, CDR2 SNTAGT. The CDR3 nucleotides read TGTGCCAGCCGACCCGGACAGGGAAAGGGAAACACCATATATTTT. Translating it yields CASRPGQGKGNTIYF.

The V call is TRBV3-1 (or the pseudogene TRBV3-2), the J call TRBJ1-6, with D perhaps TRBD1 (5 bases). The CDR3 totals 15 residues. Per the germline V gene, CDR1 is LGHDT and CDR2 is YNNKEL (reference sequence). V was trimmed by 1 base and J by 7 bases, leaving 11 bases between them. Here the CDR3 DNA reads TGTGCCAGCAGCCAAGCGTTACAGGAGAATTCACCCCTCCACTTT. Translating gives CASSQALQENSPLHF.